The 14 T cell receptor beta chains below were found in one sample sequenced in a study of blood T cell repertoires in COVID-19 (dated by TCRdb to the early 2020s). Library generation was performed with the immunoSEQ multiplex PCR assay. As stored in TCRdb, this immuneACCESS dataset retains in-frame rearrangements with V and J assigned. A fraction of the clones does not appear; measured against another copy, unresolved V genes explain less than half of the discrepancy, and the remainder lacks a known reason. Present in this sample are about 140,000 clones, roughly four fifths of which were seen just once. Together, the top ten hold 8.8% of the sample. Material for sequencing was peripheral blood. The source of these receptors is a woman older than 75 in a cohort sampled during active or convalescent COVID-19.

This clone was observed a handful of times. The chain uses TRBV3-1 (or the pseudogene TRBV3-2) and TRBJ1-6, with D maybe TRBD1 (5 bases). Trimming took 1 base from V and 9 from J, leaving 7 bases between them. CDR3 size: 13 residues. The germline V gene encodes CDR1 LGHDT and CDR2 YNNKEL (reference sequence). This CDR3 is CASSQGRGSPLHF. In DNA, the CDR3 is TGTGCCAGCAGCCAAGGTAGGGGTTCACCCCTCCACTTT.

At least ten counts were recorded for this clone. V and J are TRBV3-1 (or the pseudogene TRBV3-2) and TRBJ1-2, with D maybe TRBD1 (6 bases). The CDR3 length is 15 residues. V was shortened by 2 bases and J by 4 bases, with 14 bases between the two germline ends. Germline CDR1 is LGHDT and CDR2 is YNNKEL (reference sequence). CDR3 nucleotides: TGTGCCAGCAGCCAAATCGCCACAGGGCCCTATGGCTACACCTTC. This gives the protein CASSQIATGPYGYTF.

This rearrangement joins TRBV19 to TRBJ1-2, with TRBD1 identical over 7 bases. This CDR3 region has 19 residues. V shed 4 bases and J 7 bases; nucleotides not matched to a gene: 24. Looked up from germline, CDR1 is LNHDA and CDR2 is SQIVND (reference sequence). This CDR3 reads CASSTLGQGVKVSIRGYTF. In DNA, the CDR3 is TGTGCCAGTAGTACACTAGGCCAGGGGGTAAAAGTTTCGATACGTGGCTACACCTTC.

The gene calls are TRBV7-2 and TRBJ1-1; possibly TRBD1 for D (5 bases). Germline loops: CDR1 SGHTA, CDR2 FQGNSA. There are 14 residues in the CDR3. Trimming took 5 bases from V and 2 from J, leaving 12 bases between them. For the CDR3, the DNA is TGTGCCAGCAGCCCTGGGGCGGCCAACACTGAAGCTTTCTTT. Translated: CASSPGAANTEAFF.

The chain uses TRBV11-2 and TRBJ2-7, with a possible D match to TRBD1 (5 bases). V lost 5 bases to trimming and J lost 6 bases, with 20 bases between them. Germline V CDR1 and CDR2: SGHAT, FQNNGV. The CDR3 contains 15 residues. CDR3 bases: TGTGCCAGCAGCCTCACGGACAACATCGCGACCGAGCAGTACTTC. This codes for CASSLTDNIATEQYF.

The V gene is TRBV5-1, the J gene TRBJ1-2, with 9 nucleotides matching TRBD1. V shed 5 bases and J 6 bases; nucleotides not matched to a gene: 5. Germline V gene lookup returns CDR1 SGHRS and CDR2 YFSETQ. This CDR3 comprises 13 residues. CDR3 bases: TGCGCCAGCAGATATACAGGGGGCCATGGCTACACCTTC. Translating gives CASRYTGGHGYTF.

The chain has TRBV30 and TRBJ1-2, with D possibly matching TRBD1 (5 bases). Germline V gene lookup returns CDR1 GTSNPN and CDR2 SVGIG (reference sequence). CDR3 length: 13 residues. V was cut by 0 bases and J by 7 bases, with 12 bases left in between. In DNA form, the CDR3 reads TGTGCCTGGAGTGTACTCACAGGCGGTGGCTACACCTTC. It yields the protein CAWSVLTGGGYTF. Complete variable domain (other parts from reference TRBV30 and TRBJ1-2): SQTIHQWPATLVQPVGSPLSLECTVEGTSNPNLYWYRQAAGRGLQLLFYSVGIGQISSEVPQNLSASRPQDRQFILSSKKLLLSDSGFYLCAWSVLTGGGYTFGSGTRLTVV.

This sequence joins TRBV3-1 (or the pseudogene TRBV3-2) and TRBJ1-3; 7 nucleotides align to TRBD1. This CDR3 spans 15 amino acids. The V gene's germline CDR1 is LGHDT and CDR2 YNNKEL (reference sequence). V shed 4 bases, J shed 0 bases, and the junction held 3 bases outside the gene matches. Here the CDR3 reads CASSPSGGSGNTIYF. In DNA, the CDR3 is TGTGCCAGCAGCCCATCAGGGGGCTCTGGAAACACCATATATTTT.

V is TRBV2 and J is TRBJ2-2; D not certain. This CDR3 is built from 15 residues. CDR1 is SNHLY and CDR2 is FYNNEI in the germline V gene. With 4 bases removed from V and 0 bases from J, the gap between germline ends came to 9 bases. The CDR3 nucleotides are TGTGCCAGCAGTGTGCAAAACTCGAACACCGGGGAGCTGTTTTTT. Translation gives CASSVQNSNTGELFF.

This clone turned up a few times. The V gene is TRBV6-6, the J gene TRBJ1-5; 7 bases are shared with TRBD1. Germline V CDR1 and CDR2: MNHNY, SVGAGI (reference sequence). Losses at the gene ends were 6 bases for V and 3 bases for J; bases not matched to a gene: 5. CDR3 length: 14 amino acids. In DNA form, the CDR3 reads TGTGCCAGCAGCTATCAGGGGGACAATCAGCCCCAGCATTTT. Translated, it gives CASSYQGDNQPQHF.

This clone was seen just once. CDR3 residues: CASSFRGGRETQYF. In nucleotides, the CDR3 is TGTGCCAGCAGCTTTCGGGGGGGCCGGGAGACCCAGTACTTC. The chain carries TRBV11-2 and TRBJ2-5, with 8 nucleotides matching TRBD2. Per the germline V gene, CDR1 is SGHAT and CDR2 is FQNNGV. After removal of 3 bases from V and 5 bases from J, the junction contained 5 bases not matched to a gene. The CDR3 runs to 14 residues.

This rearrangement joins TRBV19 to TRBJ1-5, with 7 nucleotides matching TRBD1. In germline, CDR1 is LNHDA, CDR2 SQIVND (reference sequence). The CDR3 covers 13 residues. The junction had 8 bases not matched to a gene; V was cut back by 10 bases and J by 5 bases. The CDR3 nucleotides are TGTGCCACCTCCCAACAGGGGTATCAGCCCCAGCATTTT. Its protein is CATSQQGYQPQHF.

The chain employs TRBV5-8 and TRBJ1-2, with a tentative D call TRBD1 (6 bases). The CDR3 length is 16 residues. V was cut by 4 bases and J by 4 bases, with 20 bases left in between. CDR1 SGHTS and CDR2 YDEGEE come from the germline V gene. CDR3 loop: CASSRGQFLRGYGYTF. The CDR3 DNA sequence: TGTGCCAGCAGCCGAGGACAGTTCCTTCGCGGCTATGGCTACACCTTC.

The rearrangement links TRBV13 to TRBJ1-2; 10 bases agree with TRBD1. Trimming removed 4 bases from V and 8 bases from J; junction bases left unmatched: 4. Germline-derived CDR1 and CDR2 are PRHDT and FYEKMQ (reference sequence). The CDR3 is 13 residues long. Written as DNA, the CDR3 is TGTGCCAGCAGCTCGACAGGGGGCTACGGCTACACCTTC. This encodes CASSSTGGYGYTF.